The 25 T cell receptor beta chains below all came from one sample that was sequenced in a study of type 1 regulatory T cells. From the reads, TCRdb called clonotypes with MiXCR, one entry per CDR3 protein. Altogether 90,000 to 100,000 distinct CDR3 sequences are present, about a third being singletons, with the ten largest covering 2.2%. Sequenced material: CD4+ T cells, either the whole sample or a sorted fraction (not recorded which). The source of these receptors is a human donor in good health.

The J gene is TRBJ2-1, the V gene TRBV12-3 or TRBV12-4, with 9 nucleotides matching TRBD2. CDR3 length: 15 amino acids. V shed 6 bases, J shed 4 bases, and the junction held 7 bases outside the gene matches. This chain's CDR3 is CASSPSGRRYNEQFF. CDR3 DNA: TGTGCCAGCAGCCCAAGCGGGAGGCGATACAATGAGCAGTTCTTC.

The chain couples TRBV7-9 to TRBJ2-2; 7 nucleotides agree with TRBD1. The V and J ends lost 6 bases and 6 bases, in that order; junction bases with no gene match: 10. Germline V CDR1 and CDR2: SEHNR, FQNEAQ (reference sequence). The CDR3 runs 15 residues. The CDR3: CASSSLTGFAGELFF. CDR3 nucleotide sequence: TGTGCCAGCAGTTCTCTGACAGGGTTTGCCGGGGAGCTGTTTTTT.

This clonotype has just a few counts. This rearrangement joins TRBV7-2 to TRBJ1-1; D remains unclear. Germline CDR1 SGHTA, CDR2 FQGNSA. This CDR3 region has 14 residues. V gave up 8 bases and J gave up 1 base, with 14 bases separating them. The CDR3 region has the DNA TGTGCCAGCCTTGGCGGCACTGCGAACACTGAAGCTTTCTTT. Protein: CASLGGTANTEAFF.

This clonotype appeared a few times. The chain uses TRBV29-1 and TRBJ1-1, with TRBD1 matching over 8 bases. This CDR3 has 12 amino acids. V shed 4 bases, J shed 6 bases, and the junction held 4 bases outside the gene matches. The V gene's germline CDR1 is SQVTM and CDR2 ANQGSEA. In DNA, the CDR3 is TGCAGCGTTGTTGCAGGGGGCTCTGAAGCTTTCTTT. It specifies CSVVAGGSEAFF.

This clonotype was counted between two and nine times. V gene TRBV29-1 combines with J gene TRBJ2-1; 12 nucleotides match TRBD2. V was pared by 6 bases and J by 7 bases, with 7 bases of the junction left unmatched. CDR3 size: 14 residues. In germline, CDR1 is SQVTM, CDR2 ANQGSEA. CDR3 loop: CSVFLAGGGNEQFF. CDR3 in DNA: TGCAGCGTGTTCCTAGCGGGAGGGGGGAATGAGCAGTTCTTC.

The gene calls are TRBV21-1 and TRBJ2-7; the DNA was not used to check the table's D call, TRBD2. TRBV21-1 is annotated as a pseudogene. The CDR3 extends over 14 amino acids. DNA for the CDR3: TGTGCCAGCAGCGTACGACTAGCGGGAGACGAGCAGTACTTC. This encodes CASSVRLAGDEQYF.

This chain uses TRBV27 with TRBJ2-7, with TRBD2 matching 9 bases. The CDR3 covers 14 residues. Germline CDR1 MNHEY, CDR2 SMNVEV (reference sequence). The trim removed 1 base at V and 7 bases at J, leaving 5 bases unmatched. In nucleotides, the CDR3 is TGTGCCAGCAGTTTATTGGCGGGAGGGCAAGAGCAGTACTTC. Protein sequence: CASSLLAGGQEQYF.

This clonotype has a handful of counts. V usage is TRBV3-1 and J usage is TRBJ2-7; D gene unclear. From germline, CDR1 is LGHDT and CDR2 YNNKEL (reference sequence). Trimming removed 6 bases from V and 0 bases from J, with 15 bases in between. The CDR3 length is 15 residues. The CDR3 loop is CASSSGSSPSYEQYF. CDR3 DNA sequence: TGTGCCAGCAGTTCAGGATCTAGTCCCTCCTACGAGCAGTACTTC.

The V gene is TRBV6-5, the J gene TRBJ2-7, with D perhaps TRBD1 (5 bases). The germline gives CDR1 MNHEY, CDR2 SVGAGI. The CDR3 runs to 14 residues. Trimming took 6 bases from V and 0 from J, leaving 12 bases between them. DNA for the CDR3: TGTGCCAGCAGAGGCGACAGCAGCTCCTACGAGCAGTACTTC. Translating it yields CASRGDSSSYEQYF.

This clonotype was counted between two and nine times. The V and J genes are TRBV24-1 and TRBJ2-1, with 9 bases that match TRBD1. Germline-derived CDR1 and CDR2 are KGHDR and SFDVKD. The junction had 7 bases not matched to a gene; V was cut back by 5 bases and J by 9 bases. There are 14 residues in the CDR3. The CDR3 here is CATSGTLTGGEQFF. The CDR3 region has the DNA TGTGCCACCAGTGGAACCCTGACAGGGGGTGAGCAGTTCTTC.

The chain joins TRBV28 to TRBJ1-2; maybe TRBD1 (6 bases). The V gene lost 2 bases and the J gene lost 2 bases, with 9 bases spanning the gap. CDR1 is MDHEN and CDR2 is SYDVKM in the germline V gene. The CDR3 sequence is 14 residues long. CDR3 loop: CASSLPGQNYGYTF. CDR3 DNA: TGTGCCAGCAGTTTACCCGGACAGAACTATGGCTACACCTTC.

The sample holds a few counts of this clonotype. The chain couples TRBV3-1 to TRBJ2-7; tentatively, D is TRBD1 (5 bases). CDR1 and CDR2 from the germline V gene are LGHDT and YNNKEL (reference sequence). Trimming pared 0 bases from V and 0 bases from J, leaving 21 bases between. This CDR3 region has 19 residues. CDR3 sequence: CASSQEGGLGLRPSYEQYF. Written as DNA, the CDR3 is TGTGCCAGCAGCCAAGAAGGCGGTTTGGGGCTAAGGCCCTCCTACGAGCAGTACTTC.

This clonotype has a handful of counts. The CDR3 sequence is CASSVPGELFF. CDR3 sequence (DNA): TGTGCCAGCAGTGTCCCCGGGGAGCTGTTTTTT. V is TRBV28 and J is TRBJ2-2; D is unclear. Germline lookup yields CDR1 MDHEN and CDR2 SYDVKM. The CDR3 extends over 11 amino acids. Trimming left V 5 bases short and J 6 bases short, with 4 bases between.

The chain uses TRBV3-1 and TRBJ2-1; TRBD2 agrees at 9 bases. In germline, CDR1 is LGHDT, CDR2 YNNKEL (reference sequence). Trimming removed 1 base from V and 10 bases from J; junction bases left unmatched: 14. The CDR3 is made up of 17 amino acids. The CDR3 DNA reads TGTGCCAGCAGCCAAGTGCTTAGCGGGAGCCTGGGAAAAGAGCAGTTCTTC. Translation: CASSQVLSGSLGKEQFF.

The chain is built from TRBV6-6 and TRBJ1-5; D is ambiguous. Germline CDR1 and CDR2: MNHNY and SVGAGI (reference sequence). V was clipped by 5 bases and J by 0 bases, with 14 bases between them. This CDR3 region has 16 residues. The CDR3 protein is CASSNRPTYSNQPQHF. Written as DNA, the CDR3 is TGTGCCAGCAGTAACAGACCCACCTATAGCAATCAGCCCCAGCATTTT.

The chain links TRBV7-2 to TRBJ1-1; a possible D gene is TRBD1 (5 bases). CDR3 size: 15 residues. V was pared by 8 bases and J by 0 bases, with 16 bases between. CDR1 is SGHTA, CDR2 FQGNSA, per germline. CDR3 region: CASGAWTRLNTEAFF. The CDR3 DNA follows: TGTGCCAGCGGCGCCTGGACACGGTTGAACACTGAAGCTTTCTTT.

V and J are TRBV3-1 and TRBJ1-2; D not resolved. The CDR3 covers 13 residues. The germline V gene has CDR1 LGHDT and CDR2 YNNKEL (reference sequence). V dropped 4 bases and J dropped 3 bases, with 9 bases sitting between them. The CDR3 sequence is CASSPTTDYGYTF. The CDR3 DNA follows: TGTGCCAGCAGCCCCACGACGGACTATGGCTACACCTTC.

CDR3 sequence reads: CASSTDRQNIQYF. The CDR3 nucleotides are TGTGCCAGCAGCACGGACAGGCAAAACATTCAGTACTTC. This chain uses TRBV7-8 with TRBJ2-4; 7 bases match TRBD1. The length of the CDR3 is 13 residues. V lost 5 bases to trimming and J lost 5 bases; unmatched junction nucleotides: 3. The germline gives CDR1 SGHVS, CDR2 FQNEAQ. Full variable domain (rest looked up from reference TRBV7-8 and TRBJ2-4): GAGVSQSPRYKVAKRGQDVALRCDPISGHVSLFWYQQALGQGPEFLTYFQNEAQLDKSGLPSDRFFAERPEGSVSTLKIQRTQQEDSAVYLCASSTDRQNIQYFGAGTRLSVL.

V gene TRBV11-2 combines with J gene TRBJ2-7; maybe TRBD1 (6 bases). This CDR3 is built from 14 residues. Germline V gene sequence: CDR1 SGHAT, CDR2 FQNNGV. The V end was cut by 6 bases, the J end by 2 bases, with 14 bases between. CDR3 protein: CASSSGTPPYEQYF. The CDR3 nucleotides read TGTGCCAGCAGTTCCGGGACACCCCCCTACGAGCAGTACTTC.

Notes on this clonotype: Its ends do not fully match the called genes, so a read error is possible. The rearrangement joins TRBV12-3 or TRBV12-4 to TRBJ2-2, with D possibly called TRBD1 or TRBD2 (5 bases each). This CDR3 has 22 residues. CDR3 sequence (DNA): TGTGTCAGCAGTTTGGGATTCTTCTCCTTTGATCCGGGACGGACGAACACCGGGGAGCTGTTTTTT. This gives the protein CVSSLGFFSFDPGRTNTGELFF.

This chain connects TRBV5-1 to TRBJ1-1; D uncertain. V lost 0 bases to trimming and J lost 3 bases, with 15 bases between them. Germline V gene data show CDR1 as SGHRS and CDR2 as YFSETQ. The CDR3 runs 16 residues. CDR3 in DNA: TGCGCCAGCAGCTTGGCTCGGGGTAAGAGGGACACTGAAGCTTTCTTT. Translation: CASSLARGKRDTEAFF.

This sequence joins TRBV20-1 and TRBJ1-1; no reliable D call. This CDR3 region has 12 residues. V was trimmed by 6 bases and J by 2 bases, leaving 10 bases between them. From germline, CDR1 is DFQATT and CDR2 SNEGSKA (reference sequence). The CDR3 DNA is TGCAGTGCAGCGAGGATTAACACTGAAGCTTTCTTT. This codes for CSAARINTEAFF.

This clonotype was seen a handful of times. The V and J genes are TRBV5-4 and TRBJ1-1; no clear D gene. Trimming pared 2 bases from V and 1 base from J, leaving 9 bases between. Germline CDR1 is SGHNT and CDR2 is YYREEE (reference sequence). This CDR3 is 14 amino acids long. The CDR3 bases are TGTGCCAGCAGCTTTTTATCCCGGAACACTGAAGCTTTCTTT. This sequence encodes CASSFLSRNTEAFF.

The chain is built from TRBV29-1 and TRBJ1-4; perhaps TRBD1 as D (5 bases). Trimming removed 3 bases from V and 10 bases from J, with 21 bases in between. CDR1 and CDR2 (germline): SQVTM, ANQGSEA. There are 15 residues in the CDR3. This CDR3 reads CSVDITGAEAGKLFF. The CDR3 bases are TGCAGCGTTGATATAACCGGGGCCGAAGCAGGAAAACTGTTTTTT. Full variable domain (rest looked up from reference TRBV29-1 and TRBJ1-4): SAVISQKPSRDICQRGTSLTIQCQVDSQVTMMFWYRQQPGQSLTLIATANQGSEATYESGFVIDKFPISRPNLTFSTLTVSNMSPEDSSIYLCSVDITGAEAGKLFFGSGTQLSVL.

This clonotype turned up a few times. V is TRBV6-1 and J is TRBJ1-1; 7 nucleotides agree with TRBD1. Trimming at V came to 4 bases and at J to 1 base, leaving 9 bases not matched to a gene. The germline gives CDR1 MNHNS, CDR2 SASEGT. This CDR3 has 16 residues. CDR3 amino acids: CASSASGTARNTEAFF. CDR3 coding DNA: TGTGCCAGCAGTGCGTCCGGGACAGCTAGGAACACTGAAGCTTTCTTT.